The 18 T cell receptor beta chains listed next were all sequenced from one sample in a study of T cell responses to AZD1222 COVID-19 vaccine. The data were produced by immunoSEQ multiplex PCR, yet TCRdb's version contains in-frame clones alone and is incomplete. The sample records roughly 160,000 clones, approximately 93% being singletons. Sequenced here: peripheral blood, sampled on day 0 of AZD1222 vaccination. Every receptor here comes from an adult in good health.

The chain links TRBV5-4 to TRBJ2-1; maybe TRBD2 (6 bases). CDR3 length: 13 residues. CDR1 is SGHNT and CDR2 is YYREEE in the germline V gene (reference sequence). V gave up 4 bases and J gave up 10 bases, with 15 bases separating them. CDR3 in DNA: TGTGCCAGCAGCCTAACTAGCACCCGAGAGCAGTTCTTC. Its translation is CASSLTSTREQFF.

The rearrangement uses TRBV9 and TRBJ2-1; 7 bases match TRBD2. J gave up 5 bases and V 0 bases, and 5 bases lay outside the gene matches. The CDR3 is made up of 15 amino acids. Per germline, CDR1 SGDLS and CDR2 YYNGEE. The CDR3 sequence: CASSVEGLENNEQFF. The CDR3 bases are TGTGCCAGCAGCGTAGAAGGACTAGAGAACAATGAGCAGTTCTTC.

The V and J genes are TRBV5-4 and TRBJ1-5, with no clear D. Per the germline V gene, CDR1 is SGHNT and CDR2 is YYREEE (reference sequence). The CDR3 totals 10 residues. V lost 2 bases and J 9 bases, leaving 3 bases between the germline ends. The CDR3 nucleotides read TGTGCCAGCAGCTTAAGGCCCCAGCATTTT. Translation: CASSLRPQHF.

The rearrangement links TRBV2 to TRBJ1-4; no clear D gene. Trimming left V 6 bases short and J 2 bases short, with 13 bases between. Looked up from germline, CDR1 is SNHLY and CDR2 is FYNNEI. The CDR3 sequence is 15 residues long. The CDR3 region is CASRRRVSTNEKLFF. The CDR3 DNA follows: TGTGCCAGCAGGCGCCGGGTGTCGACTAATGAAAAACTGTTTTTT.

The V gene is TRBV18, the J gene TRBJ1-2; 7 bases are shared with TRBD1. The trim removed 6 bases at V and 4 bases at J, leaving 8 bases unmatched. Germline CDR1 and CDR2: KGHSH and LQKENI. The CDR3 contains 14 residues. Here the CDR3 DNA reads TGTGCCAGCTCCCCCGGGACAGCTATCTATGGCTACACCTTC. Its translation: CASSPGTAIYGYTF. Combining the CDR3 with reference TRBV18 and TRBJ1-2 gives the whole variable domain NAGVMQNPRHLVRRRGQEARLRCSPMKGHSHVYWYRQLPEEGLKFMVYLQKENIIDESGMPKERFSAEFPKEGPSILRIQQVVRGDSAAYFCASSPGTAIYGYTFGSGTRLTVV.

The chain is built from TRBV19 and TRBJ1-4, with D hard to call. Trimming removed 0 bases from V and 7 bases from J, with 12 bases in between. Germline CDR1 and CDR2: LNHDA and SQIVND (reference sequence). This CDR3 has 15 residues. CDR3 protein: CASSIEGRWGEKLFF. Here the CDR3 DNA reads TGTGCCAGTAGTATAGAAGGACGGTGGGGTGAAAAACTGTTTTTT.

The gene calls are TRBV30 and TRBJ1-2, with D possibly TRBD1 on 5 matching bases. This CDR3 contains 11 residues. Trimming took off 2 bases at V and 9 bases at J, with 10 bases between the two ends. Germline-derived CDR1 and CDR2 are GTSNPN and SVGIG (reference sequence). CDR3 sequence (DNA): TGTGCCTGGAGTTCGGGGCATCGCTACACCTTC. It codes for CAWSSGHRYTF.

The rearrangement uses TRBV19 and TRBJ1-2; no reliable D call. Germline values: CDR1 LNHDA, CDR2 SQIVND (reference sequence). The CDR3 runs 15 residues. Between the trimmed V and J ends, which lost 3 bases and 3 bases, there was a span of 14 bases. CDR3 sequence (DNA): TGTGCCAGTAGTATCGTGACTTCCGGGCACTATGGCTACACCTTC. Protein product: CASSIVTSGHYGYTF.

With regard to this clone: This same CDR3 is encoded by further DNA sequences in the sample. The rearrangement links TRBV18 to TRBJ1-1; maybe TRBD1 (5 bases). CDR1 is KGHSH and CDR2 is LQKENI in the germline V gene. This CDR3 comprises 13 residues. The V and J ends lost 6 bases and 1 base respectively, with 9 bases between them. The CDR3 nucleotides are TGTGCCAGCTCGCAGGGAGAGAACACTGAAGCTTTCTTT. Translated: CASSQGENTEAFF.

The gene calls are TRBV6-2 or TRBV6-3 and TRBJ2-7; TRBD1 matches 8 bases. CDR1 and CDR2 (germline): MNHEY, SVGEGT. The CDR3 has 15 amino acids. With 6 bases clipped from V and 8 bases from J, the junction kept 15 bases outside the gene matches. DNA of the CDR3: TGTGCCAGCAGACCTCCCGGGACAGGAGCTTCCAAGCAGTACTTC. Translated: CASRPPGTGASKQYF.

This sequence joins TRBV18 and TRBJ2-3; D is unresolved. Germline loops: CDR1 KGHSH, CDR2 LQKENI. CDR3 length: 15 amino acids. Trimming shortened V by 0 bases and J by 0 bases, and 7 bases separated the two germline ends. CDR3 protein: CASSPPPISTDTQYF. CDR3 DNA sequence: TGTGCCAGCTCACCACCCCCGATAAGCACAGATACGCAGTATTTT.

The chain recombines TRBV10-1 with TRBJ1-5; TRBD1 matches at 9 bases. The germline CDR1 and CDR2 sequences are WNHNN and SYGVQD (reference sequence). V shed 8 bases, J shed 3 bases, and the junction held 11 bases outside the gene matches. CDR3 size: 16 residues. The CDR3 reads CASLGQGRLHNQPQHF. CDR3 in DNA: TGCGCCAGCCTAGGACAGGGGAGGTTACACAATCAGCCCCAGCATTTT.

The rearrangement uses TRBV29-1 and TRBJ1-4; 8 bases match TRBD1. The CDR3 consists of 12 residues. The V gene's germline CDR1 is SQVTM and CDR2 ANQGSEA. The V and J ends lost 7 bases and 5 bases, in that order; junction bases with no gene match: 3. In DNA, the CDR3 is TGCAGCGGGACAGGGTTGAATGAAAAACTGTTTTTT. Protein product: CSGTGLNEKLFF.

The chain employs TRBV19 and TRBJ2-3; D perhaps matches TRBD2 (6 bases). This CDR3 spans 17 amino acids. CDR1 is LNHDA and CDR2 is SQIVND in the germline V gene (reference sequence). V lost 1 base and J lost 2, with 16 bases in between. In DNA form, the CDR3 reads TGTGCCAGTAGTATAGGCGGGACGAGACAACTCACAGATACGCAGTATTTT. It codes for CASSIGGTRQLTDTQYF.

This chain connects TRBV7-2 to TRBJ2-4, with TRBD1 identical over 7 bases. CDR1 is SGHTA and CDR2 is FQGNSA in the germline V gene. V shed 0 bases, J shed 14 bases, and the junction held 7 bases outside the gene matches. The CDR3 is made up of 13 amino acids. The CDR3 DNA reads as TGTGCCAGCAGCTTAGCCCGACAGGGTCAGGAGTACTTC. Residues: CASSLARQGQEYF. The full variable domain, completed using reference TRBV7-2 and TRBJ2-4, is GAGVSQSPSNKVTEKGKDVELRCDPISGHTALYWYRQSLGQGLEFLIYFQGNSAPDKSGLPSDRFSAERTGGSVSTLTIQRTQQEDSAVYLCASSLARQGQEYFGAGTRLSVL.

As DNA, the CDR3 is TGTGCCAGCAGCCAAGGGCAGGTAGTAAAAGAGACCCAGTACTTC. Protein: CASSQGQVVKETQYF. The chain links TRBV3-1 (or the pseudogene TRBV3-2) to TRBJ2-5; no clear D gene. From germline, CDR1 is LGHDT and CDR2 YNNKEL (reference sequence). With 1 base removed from V and 3 bases from J, the gap between germline ends came to 12 bases. The CDR3 runs to 15 residues.

This clone showed up just once. V usage is TRBV2 and J usage is TRBJ1-2, with 9 bases fitting TRBD1. The germline CDR1 and CDR2 sequences are SNHLY and FYNNEI. This CDR3 spans 13 amino acids. The V segment lost 4 bases and the J segment 7 bases; nucleotides outside the gene matches: 4. The chain's CDR3 is CASSVTGGIGYTF. The CDR3 coding sequence is TGTGCCAGCAGTGTAACAGGGGGCATTGGCTACACCTTC.

This chain connects TRBV30 to TRBJ1-6; weak D call: TRBD1 (5 bases). The CDR3 is 14 amino acids. Trimming pared 0 bases from V and 10 bases from J, leaving 13 bases between. Germline V gives CDR1 GTSNPN, CDR2 SVGIG (reference sequence). The DNA for the CDR3 is TGTGCCTGGAGTGTATGGGGGATCGGGTCACCCCTCCACTTT. Residues: CAWSVWGIGSPLHF.